A selection of T cell receptor beta chains follows, all from one sample in a study of human T cells and chemical hapten exposure. MiXCR was run by TCRdb on the RACE reads, yielding one entry per CDR3 protein. The sample includes about 80,000 distinct CDR3 sequences, 7% to 9.5% of them seen just once. Sample: whole blood. These receptor sequences come from a female donor in good health. Some clones in this sample may be carry-over from other donors' samples. Each CDR3 is given with its conserved first and last residue. A D gene is named only where the DNA matches it firmly. A row's size may be missing; if present it is once, few, many or a size class.

v_call: TRBV20-1; j_call: TRBJ1-2; d_call: .; clone_size: many; cdr3_nt: TGCAGTGCTAAGGTTGCCGGTTATGGCTACACCTTC; cdr3_aa: CSAKVAGYGYTF
v_call: TRBV7-9; j_call: TRBJ2-7; d_call: TRBD2; clone_size: .; cdr3_nt: TGTGCCAGCAGCTCGGGAGGTAGATACGAGCAGTACTTC; cdr3_aa: CASSSGGRYEQYF
v_call: TRBV12-3/TRBV12-4; j_call: TRBJ2-3; d_call: TRBD2; clone_size: many; cdr3_nt: TGTGCCAGCAGGAGACTAGCGGGCCCCTTGGATACGCAGTATTTT; cdr3_aa: CASRRLAGPLDTQYF
v_call: TRBV4-1; j_call: TRBJ1-2; d_call: TRBD1; clone_size: few; cdr3_nt: TGCGCCAGCAGCCAATATCTGATAGGACAGGGAAGATCTAACTATGGCTACACCTTC; cdr3_aa: CASSQYLIGQGRSNYGYTF
v_call: TRBV12-2; j_call: TRBJ1-1; d_call: .; clone_size: .; cdr3_nt: TGTGCAAGTCGCTTCCCGATAATGAACACTGAAGCTTTCTTT; cdr3_aa: CASRFPIMNTEAFF
v_call: TRBV7-9; j_call: TRBJ1-1; d_call: .; clone_size: .; cdr3_nt: TGTGCCAGCACCCCGGTCCCGAACACTGAAGCTTTCTTT; cdr3_aa: CASTPVPNTEAFF
v_call: TRBV12-3/TRBV12-4; j_call: TRBJ1-5; d_call: .; clone_size: few; cdr3_nt: TGTGCCAGCAGTTTTTGTTCGGGGAGTCAGCCCCAGCATTTT; cdr3_aa: CASSFCSGSQPQHF
v_call: TRBV20-1; j_call: TRBJ1-4; d_call: .; clone_size: .; cdr3_nt: TGCAGTGCTAGTAGCGGACTGAATGAAAAACTGTTTTTT; cdr3_aa: CSASSGLNEKLFF
v_call: TRBV5-1; j_call: TRBJ2-1; d_call: TRBD2; clone_size: many; cdr3_nt: TGCGCCAGCAGCTCCTCGACTAGCGGGGTGGGTGAGCAGTTCTTC; cdr3_aa: CASSSSTSGVGEQFF
v_call: TRBV6-2/TRBV6-3; j_call: TRBJ1-5; d_call: .; clone_size: few; cdr3_nt: TGTGCCAGCAGTTACCGGCGGGCAGGGCCGAGCAATCAGCCCCAGCATTTT; cdr3_aa: CASSYRRAGPSNQPQHF
v_call: TRBV6-5; j_call: TRBJ2-7; d_call: .; clone_size: many; cdr3_nt: TGTGCCAGCAGTTACGCGGCAGGGAGGGAGCAGTACTTC; cdr3_aa: CASSYAAGREQYF
v_call: TRBV6-2/TRBV6-3; j_call: TRBJ1-5; d_call: .; clone_size: many; cdr3_nt: TGTGCCAGCAGTTACCCAGGGAATAGCAATCAGCCCCAGCATTTT; cdr3_aa: CASSYPGNSNQPQHF
v_call: TRBV5-1; j_call: TRBJ1-2; d_call: .; clone_size: many; cdr3_nt: TGCGCCAGCAGCCTTCCAGGTCTGGACTATGGCTACACCTTC; cdr3_aa: CASSLPGLDYGYTF
v_call: TRBV28; j_call: TRBJ2-3; d_call: .; clone_size: .; cdr3_nt: TGTGCCAGCAGTTTAGTCAGTCACACAGATACGCAGTATTTT; cdr3_aa: CASSLVSHTDTQYF
v_call: TRBV5-1; j_call: TRBJ2-3; d_call: .; clone_size: .; cdr3_nt: TGCGCCAGCAGCAGGGAGGTCGATACGCAGTATTTT; cdr3_aa: CASSREVDTQYF
v_call: TRBV13; j_call: TRBJ1-4; d_call: TRBD1; clone_size: few; cdr3_nt: TGTGCCAGCAGCAGGACAGGGTCCGGTGAAAAACTGTTTTTT; cdr3_aa: CASSRTGSGEKLFF
v_call: TRBV27; j_call: TRBJ1-6; d_call: .; clone_size: few; cdr3_nt: TGTGCCAGCAGTCAGTCCCTCGCGGGAAATTCACCCCTCCACTTT; cdr3_aa: CASSQSLAGNSPLHF
v_call: TRBV11-2; j_call: TRBJ2-7; d_call: TRBD1; clone_size: many; cdr3_nt: TGTGCCAGCAGCCGAGACAGGGGGCTATACGAGCAGTACTTC; cdr3_aa: CASSRDRGLYEQYF
v_call: TRBV7-6; j_call: TRBJ1-4; d_call: .; clone_size: .; cdr3_nt: TGTGCCAGCAGCTTACGGTCGCTTAATGAAAAACTGTTTTTT; cdr3_aa: CASSLRSLNEKLFF
v_call: TRBV7-2; j_call: TRBJ2-3; d_call: TRBD2; clone_size: many; cdr3_nt: TGTGCCAGCAGGCCGACTAGCGGGGATAGCACAGATACGCAGTATTTT; cdr3_aa: CASRPTSGDSTDTQYF
v_call: TRBV11-2; j_call: TRBJ1-3; d_call: TRBD1; clone_size: many; cdr3_nt: TGTGCCAGCAGCTTAGCGTCGCCGGGGACAGGGAGGAACACCATATATTTT; cdr3_aa: CASSLASPGTGRNTIYF
v_call: TRBV18; j_call: TRBJ1-1; d_call: TRBD1; clone_size: .; cdr3_nt: TGTGCCAGCTCACCACCTTTCGGGACAGGGGGCCTGAACACTGAAGCTTTCTTT; cdr3_aa: CASSPPFGTGGLNTEAFF
v_call: TRBV28; j_call: TRBJ1-4; d_call: TRBD1; clone_size: many; cdr3_nt: TGTGCCAGCAGGTTCCAGGGGGCGCGGGAAAAACTGTTTTTT; cdr3_aa: CASRFQGAREKLFF
v_call: TRBV28; j_call: TRBJ1-1; d_call: .; clone_size: many; cdr3_nt: TGTGCCAGCAGCGTAGGCGGTTGGGGATTGAACACTGAAGCTTTCTTT; cdr3_aa: CASSVGGWGLNTEAFF
v_call: TRBV18; j_call: TRBJ2-7; d_call: .; clone_size: few; cdr3_nt: TGTGCCAGCTCACGACTACAGGGAGAGTGGTACGAGCAGTACTTC; cdr3_aa: CASSRLQGEWYEQYF